This T cell receptor (beta chain) was obtained from a study of blood T cells in healthy people across ages. Whole-study findings and limits: It was held that diversity estimates obtained from one million T cells represented underestimates. A conclusive naive versus antigen-experienced comparison was prevented by the unsorted PBMCs.

Through a sample-barcoded 5' primer and a J-beta primer mix, a second PCR was run for about 6 to 11 cycles. Every cDNA molecule bore a tag from a template-switch adaptor containing 12 random nucleotides. TCRdb fed the 5' RACE reads into MiXCR, producing one record per CDR3 protein. The table has 1.5 million or so distinct CDR3 sequences, about 45% seen once. From germline, CDR1 is SGHTA and CDR2 FQGNSA. V lost 6 bases and J lost 4; bases outside the gene matches: 8. This CDR3 spans 15 amino acids. This clonotype was picked up a small number of times. What it recognizes is unknown. All donors came from Russia, were Caucasian and healthy, and spanned ages 6 to 90.

The TCR originated in a woman in her late teens or twenties in good health. Sequenced sample: blood. The chain carries TRBV7-2 and TRBJ2-5, with TRBD1 identical over 10 bases. CDR3 DNA: TGTGCCAGCAGTTCCGGGACAGGGGTGTCAGAGACCCAGTACTTC. Its translation is CASSSGTGVSETQYF.